The clone carrying this TCR beta chain was seen a few times. As yet, its antigen is unknown. Reverse transcription of all isolated RNA meant that expressed TCRB transcripts were sequenced. Generated by immunoSEQ multiplex PCR, the TCRdb table keeps only in-frame clones and is missing some. The data contain a few hundred thousand clones, roughly 12% of them singletons. This specimen belongs to a study of beta chain features in type 1 diabetes. Each donor gave one heparinised blood draw averaging about 100 mL. The study's findings and limits: Moderate but significant shortening of TCRB CDR3s was recorded in all four CD4+ subsets from Type 1 diabetes patients.

Germline CDR1 reads MDHEN; CDR2 reads SYDVKM. V trimming: 5 bases; J trimming: 9 bases; junction bases outside the gene matches: 11. CDR3 length: 14 residues. This sequence joins TRBV28 and TRBJ1-2; 8 bases map to TRBD1. Source material: naive CD4+ T cells from blood. The receptor comes from a woman between 18 and 29 years old with type 1 diabetes. For the CDR3, the DNA is TGTGCCAGCAGTACCGGACAGGGACTTCTTCGCTACACCTTC. Protein product: CASSTGQGLLRYTF.